The rows below give T cell receptor beta chains drawn from one sample of a study of T cells expressing NK-cell markers. TCRdb reprocessed the 5' RACE reads; each CDR3 protein has one entry and no DNA is given. In total, the table holds approximately 460,000 distinct CDR3 sequences. Material for sequencing was blood T cells: a sorted CD56 or NKG2C T cell subset, CD4+ or CD8+ T cells, or bulk PBMC T cells (not recorded which). All receptors come from a woman between 18 and 70 years old in good health. CDR3s include the opening cysteine and the closing phenylalanine or tryptophan. Each record gives: V gene, J gene, CDR3 protein.

TRBV3-1	TRBJ1-1	CASSRQVDSEAFF
TRBV4-2	TRBJ2-2	CASSRGTSGGAATGELFF
TRBV20-1	TRBJ1-2	CSAAQTGGQGYTF
TRBV3-1	TRBJ2-2	CASSSRTRNTGKLFF
TRBV6-1	TRBJ2-5	CASSVGGRQETQYF
TRBV9	TRBJ1-5	CASSSPLRGNQPQHF
TRBV4-3	TRBJ2-1	CASSRLGLEGNEQFF
TRBV7-9	TRBJ1-1	CASSLLQGQNTEAFF
TRBV20-1	TRBJ1-2	CSASPWETGHPNYGYTF
TRBV7-2	TRBJ2-1	CASSSSSSGGYNEQFF
TRBV18	TRBJ2-1	CASSPFSSRGNEQFF
TRBV11-2	TRBJ2-3	CASSFLASPGVTDTQHF
TRBV29-1	TRBJ2-7	CSVGWQNSYEQYF
TRBV7-9	TRBJ2-3	CASSPPTSDPTDTQYF
TRBV7-2	TRBJ2-7	CASSSTGLAFEQYF
TRBV4-1	TRBJ1-1	CASSQEGSEAFF
TRBV6-1	TRBJ1-1	CASSATGGDTEAFF
TRBV5-6	TRBJ2-3	CASSLANLWTDTQYF
TRBV28	TRBJ2-7	CASSGRQGVTYEQYF
TRBV18	TRBJ1-2	CASSPPGTAISSGYTF
TRBV2	TRBJ1-4	CASSDGQSNEKLFF
TRBV6-5	TRBJ1-2	CASSYYEATGGYTF
TRBV6-5	TRBJ1-1	CASSLNLGTEAFF
TRBV6-5	TRBJ2-3	CASSYSPGTSGADTQYF
TRBV6-1	TRBJ2-7	CASSKDRPPYEQYF
TRBV7-2	TRBJ2-7	CASTGSETSYEQYF
TRBV29-1	TRBJ2-2	CSVRTSGRAWTGELFF
TRBV12-3/TRBV12-4	TRBJ2-1	CASNLAGFSYNEQFF
TRBV28	TRBJ2-7	CASSLPSTRTYEQYF
TRBV20-1	TRBJ1-1	CSARDPKWGEIMNTEAFF
TRBV20-1	TRBJ1-1	CSASGRQMNTEAFF